The present entry profiles one T cell receptor beta chain with its context. Its antigen is unidentified. The data originate from a study of breast tumors, draining lymph nodes, adjacent tissues. Study-level results: Tumors had less TCR diversity than lymph nodes, more than nontumor tissue. Findings are consistent with lymph node origin and intratumoral expansion of most tumor T cells.

This CDR3 comprises 14 residues. Germline CDR1 and CDR2: LGHDT and YNNKEL (reference sequence). Between the trimmed V and J ends, which lost 3 bases and 4 bases, there was a span of 7 bases. In TCRdb, the multiplex PCR reads were re-called with MiXCR into one record per CDR3 protein. This table holds some 14,000 distinct CDR3 sequences, 45% to 70% found once. The material sequenced was tumor-adjacent breast tissue. The chain uses TRBV3-1 and TRBJ2-6, with D hard to call. This clonotype was obtained from a female donor with breast cancer. Some clones in this sample may be carry-over from other donors' samples. The CDR3 nucleotides read TGTGCCAGCAGCCAGAGTAGGGGGGCCAACGTCCTGACTTTC. This encodes CASSQSRGANVLTF.